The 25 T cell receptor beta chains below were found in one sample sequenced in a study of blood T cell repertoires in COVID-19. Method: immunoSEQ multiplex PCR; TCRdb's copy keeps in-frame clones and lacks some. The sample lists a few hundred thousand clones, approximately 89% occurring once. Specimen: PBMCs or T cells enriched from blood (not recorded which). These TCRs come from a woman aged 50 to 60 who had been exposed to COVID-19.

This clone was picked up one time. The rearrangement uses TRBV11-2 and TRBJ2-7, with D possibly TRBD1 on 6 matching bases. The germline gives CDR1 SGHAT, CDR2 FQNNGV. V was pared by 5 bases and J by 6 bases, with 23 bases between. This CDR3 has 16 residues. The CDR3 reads CASSAPTGRGRGEQYF. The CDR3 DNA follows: TGTGCCAGCAGCGCCCCGACAGGTCGGGGACGTGGCGAGCAGTACTTC.

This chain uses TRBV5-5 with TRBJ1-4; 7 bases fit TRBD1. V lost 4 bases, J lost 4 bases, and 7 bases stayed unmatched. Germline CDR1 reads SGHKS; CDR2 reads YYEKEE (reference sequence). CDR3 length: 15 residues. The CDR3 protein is CASSVGQVNNEKLFF. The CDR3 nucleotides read TGTGCCAGCAGCGTCGGACAGGTCAATAATGAAAAACTGTTTTTT.

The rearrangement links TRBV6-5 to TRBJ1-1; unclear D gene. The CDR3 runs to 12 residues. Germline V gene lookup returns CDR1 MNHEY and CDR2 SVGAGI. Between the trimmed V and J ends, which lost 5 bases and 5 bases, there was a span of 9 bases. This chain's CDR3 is CASSRERTEAFF. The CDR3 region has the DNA TGTGCCAGCAGTCGAGAGCGGACTGAAGCTTTCTTT.

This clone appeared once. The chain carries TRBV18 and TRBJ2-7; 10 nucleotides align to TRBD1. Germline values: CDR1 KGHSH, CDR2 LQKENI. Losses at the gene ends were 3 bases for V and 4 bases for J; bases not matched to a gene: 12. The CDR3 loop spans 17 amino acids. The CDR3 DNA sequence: TGTGCCAGCTCACCCCAACAACCGGGACAGGGGTCATACGAGCAGTACTTC. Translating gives CASSPQQPGQGSYEQYF.

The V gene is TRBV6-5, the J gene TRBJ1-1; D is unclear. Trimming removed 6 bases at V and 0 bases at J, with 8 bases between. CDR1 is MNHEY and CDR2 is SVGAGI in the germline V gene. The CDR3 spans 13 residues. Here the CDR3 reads CASREVLNTEAFF. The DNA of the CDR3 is TGTGCCAGCAGGGAGGTCCTGAACACTGAAGCTTTCTTT.

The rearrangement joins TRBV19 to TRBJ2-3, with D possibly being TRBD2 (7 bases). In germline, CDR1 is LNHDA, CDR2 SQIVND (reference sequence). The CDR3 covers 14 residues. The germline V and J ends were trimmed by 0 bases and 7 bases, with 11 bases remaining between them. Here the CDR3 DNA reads TGTGCCAGTAGTATAGAGGGGGGGCGATATACGCAGTATTTT. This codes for CASSIEGGRYTQYF. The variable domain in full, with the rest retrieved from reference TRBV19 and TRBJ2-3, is DGGITQSPKYLFRKEGQNVTLSCEQNLNHDAMYWYRQDPGQGLRLIYYSQIVNDFQKGDIAEGYSVSREKKESFPLTVTSAQKNPTAFYLCASSIEGGRYTQYFGPGTRLTVL.

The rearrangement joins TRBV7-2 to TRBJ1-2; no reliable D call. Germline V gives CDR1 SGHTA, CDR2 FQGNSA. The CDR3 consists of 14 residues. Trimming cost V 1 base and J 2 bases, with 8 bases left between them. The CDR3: CASSLEAENYGYTF. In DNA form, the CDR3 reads TGTGCCAGCAGCTTAGAAGCCGAGAACTATGGCTACACCTTC.

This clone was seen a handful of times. The CDR3 loop is CASSIEGQGWDEQYF. CDR3 DNA sequence: TGTGCCAGTAGTATAGAAGGACAGGGTTGGGACGAGCAGTACTTC. The rearrangement uses TRBV19 and TRBJ2-7; TRBD1 matches at 8 bases. The J segment lost 5 bases and the V segment lost 0 bases, leaving 6 bases of the junction unmatched. CDR3 length equals 15 residues. Germline V CDR1 and CDR2: LNHDA, SQIVND (reference sequence).

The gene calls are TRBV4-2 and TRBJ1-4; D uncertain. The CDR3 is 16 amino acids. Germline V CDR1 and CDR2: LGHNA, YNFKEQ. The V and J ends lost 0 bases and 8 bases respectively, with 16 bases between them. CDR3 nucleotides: TGTGCCAGCAGCCAAGATCTACCCCCCAACCGAGAAAAACTGTTTTTT. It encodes CASSQDLPPNREKLFF.

CDR3 nucleotide sequence: TGTGCCAGCTCACCCACCTTCGGGACAGCCCAACGAGAGACCCAGTACTTC. Its translation is CASSPTFGTAQRETQYF. This chain connects TRBV18 to TRBJ2-5; 7 bases align to TRBD1. Germline CDR1 KGHSH, CDR2 LQKENI. The CDR3 length is 17 residues. With V trimmed by 3 bases and J by 4 bases, 14 bases remained unmatched.

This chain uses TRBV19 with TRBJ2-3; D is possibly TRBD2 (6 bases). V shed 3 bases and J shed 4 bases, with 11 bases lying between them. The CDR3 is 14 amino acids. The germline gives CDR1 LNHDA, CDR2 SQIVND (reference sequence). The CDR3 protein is CASSIVWRADTQYF. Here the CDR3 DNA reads TGTGCCAGTAGTATTGTCTGGAGGGCAGATACGCAGTATTTT.

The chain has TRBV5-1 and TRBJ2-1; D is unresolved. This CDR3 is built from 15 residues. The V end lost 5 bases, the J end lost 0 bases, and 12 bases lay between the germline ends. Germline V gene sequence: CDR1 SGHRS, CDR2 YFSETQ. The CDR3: CASSRSSNSYNEQFF. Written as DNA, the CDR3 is TGCGCCAGCAGTAGATCCTCAAACTCCTACAATGAGCAGTTCTTC.

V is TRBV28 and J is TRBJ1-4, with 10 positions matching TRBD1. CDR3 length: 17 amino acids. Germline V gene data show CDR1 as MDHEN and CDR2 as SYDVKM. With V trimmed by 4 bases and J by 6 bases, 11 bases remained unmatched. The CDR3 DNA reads TGTGCCAGCAGTTCTTTGGGGGCCGGGACAGGGGATGAAAAACTGTTTTTT. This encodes CASSSLGAGTGDEKLFF.

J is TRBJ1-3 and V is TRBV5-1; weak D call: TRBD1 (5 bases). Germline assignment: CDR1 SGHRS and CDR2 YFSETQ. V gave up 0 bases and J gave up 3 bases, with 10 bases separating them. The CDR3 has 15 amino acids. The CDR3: CASSLEPGYGNTIYF. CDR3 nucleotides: TGCGCCAGCAGCTTGGAGCCAGGGTATGGAAACACCATATATTTT.

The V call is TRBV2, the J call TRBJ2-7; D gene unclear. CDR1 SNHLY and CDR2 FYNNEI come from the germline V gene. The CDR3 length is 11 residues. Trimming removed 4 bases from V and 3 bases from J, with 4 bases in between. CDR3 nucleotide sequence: TGTGCCAGCAGTGGCTACTACGAGCAGTACTTC. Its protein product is CASSGYYEQYF. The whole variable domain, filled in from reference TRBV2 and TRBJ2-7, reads EPEVTQTPSHQVTQMGQEVILRCVPISNHLYFYWYRQILGQKVEFLVSFYNNEISEKSEIFDDQFSVERPDGSNFTLKIRSTKLEDSAMYFCASSGYYEQYFGPGTRLTVT.

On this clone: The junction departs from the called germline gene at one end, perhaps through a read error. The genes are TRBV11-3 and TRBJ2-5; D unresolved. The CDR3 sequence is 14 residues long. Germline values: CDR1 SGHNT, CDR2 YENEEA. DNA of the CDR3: TGTGCCAGCAGCTTAGGGCCAGAAGAAGAGGCCCAGTACTTC. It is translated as CASSLGPEEEAQYF.

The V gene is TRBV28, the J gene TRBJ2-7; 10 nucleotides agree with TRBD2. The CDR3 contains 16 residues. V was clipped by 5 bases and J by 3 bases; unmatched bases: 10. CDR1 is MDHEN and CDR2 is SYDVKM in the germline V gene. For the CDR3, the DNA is TGTGCCAGCAGTCTCCTCTCTAGCGGGGGCCGCTACGAGCAGTACTTC. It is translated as CASSLLSSGGRYEQYF.

CDR3 nucleotide sequence: TGTGCCAGCAGCTTCACAATCGGGGAGCTGTTTTTT. This translates into CASSFTIGELFF. The chain combines TRBV5-4 with TRBJ2-2, with D uncertain. This CDR3 has 12 amino acids. V lost 2 bases and J lost 7, with 6 bases in between. Germline V lookup: CDR1 SGHNT, CDR2 YYREEE (reference sequence).

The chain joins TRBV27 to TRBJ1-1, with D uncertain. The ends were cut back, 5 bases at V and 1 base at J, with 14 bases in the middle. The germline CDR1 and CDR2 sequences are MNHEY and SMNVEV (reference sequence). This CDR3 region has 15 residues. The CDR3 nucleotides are TGTGCCAGCAGTCCGAAAACAGATGCGAACACTGAAGCTTTCTTT. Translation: CASSPKTDANTEAFF.

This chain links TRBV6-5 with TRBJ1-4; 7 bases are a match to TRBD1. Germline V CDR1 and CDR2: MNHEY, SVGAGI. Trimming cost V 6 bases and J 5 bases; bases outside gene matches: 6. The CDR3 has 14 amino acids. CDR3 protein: CASRPPGQNEKLFF. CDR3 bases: TGTGCCAGCAGACCTCCGGGACAGAATGAAAAACTGTTTTTT.

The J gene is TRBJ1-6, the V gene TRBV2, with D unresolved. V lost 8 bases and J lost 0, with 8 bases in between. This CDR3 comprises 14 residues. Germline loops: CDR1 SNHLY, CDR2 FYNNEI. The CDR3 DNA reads TGTGCCAGCGGGGAGAGCTCCTATAATTCACCCCTCCACTTT. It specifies CASGESSYNSPLHF. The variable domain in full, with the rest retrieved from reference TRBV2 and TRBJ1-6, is EPEVTQTPSHQVTQMGQEVILRCVPISNHLYFYWYRQILGQKVEFLVSFYNNEISEKSEIFDDQFSVERPDGSNFTLKIRSTKLEDSAMYFCASGESSYNSPLHFGNGTRLTVT.

The CDR3 sequence: CASSQETGRETQYF. Written as DNA, the CDR3 is TGCGCCAGCAGCCAAGAAACAGGGAGAGAGACCCAGTACTTC. This chain links TRBV4-1 with TRBJ2-5; tentative D call: TRBD1 (6 bases). From germline, CDR1 is MGHRA and CDR2 YSYEKL. Trimming cost V 0 bases and J 4 bases, with 9 bases left between them. The CDR3 sequence is 14 residues long.

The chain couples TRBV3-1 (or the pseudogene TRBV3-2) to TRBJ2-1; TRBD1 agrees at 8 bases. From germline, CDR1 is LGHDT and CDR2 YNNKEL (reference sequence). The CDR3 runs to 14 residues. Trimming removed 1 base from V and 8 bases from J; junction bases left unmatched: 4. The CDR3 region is CASSQGTGTDEQFF. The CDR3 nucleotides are TGTGCCAGCAGCCAAGGGACAGGGACCGATGAGCAGTTCTTC.

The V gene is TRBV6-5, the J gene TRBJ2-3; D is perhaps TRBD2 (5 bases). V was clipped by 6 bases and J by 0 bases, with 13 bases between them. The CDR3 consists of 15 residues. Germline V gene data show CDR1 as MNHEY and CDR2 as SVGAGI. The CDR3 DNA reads TGTGCCAGCAGATTTAGAACTAGAAGCACAGATACGCAGTATTTT. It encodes CASRFRTRSTDTQYF.

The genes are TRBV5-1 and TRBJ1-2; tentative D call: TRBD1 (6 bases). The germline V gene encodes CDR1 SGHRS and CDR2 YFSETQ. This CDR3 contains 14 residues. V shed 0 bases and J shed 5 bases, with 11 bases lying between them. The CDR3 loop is CASSLDRDFYGYTF. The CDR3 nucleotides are TGCGCCAGCAGCTTGGACAGGGATTTTTATGGCTACACCTTC.